The 8 T cell receptor beta chains below were found in one sample sequenced in a study of blood T cell repertoires in COVID-19. TCRdb's copy holds only in-frame clones and misses some; the assay was immunoSEQ multiplex PCR. The repertoire holds about 170,000 clones, with 75% to 90% as singletons. The specimen sequenced was PBMCs or T cells enriched from blood (not recorded which). These receptors originate from a woman aged 18-35 years who had recovered from COVID-19.

The chain recombines TRBV7-8 with TRBJ1-3; D not resolved. Per germline, CDR1 SGHVS and CDR2 FQNEAQ. Trimming left V 5 bases short and J 1 base short, with 18 bases between. The CDR3 runs to 17 residues. The chain's CDR3 is CASSMDTNAPSGNTIYF. The CDR3 coding sequence is TGTGCCAGCAGCATGGATACTAATGCGCCATCTGGAAACACCATATATTTT.

This clone showed up just once. The V call is TRBV6-2 or TRBV6-3, the J call TRBJ2-2, with 8 bases aligning to TRBD1. The CDR3 length is 15 residues. Germline loops: CDR1 MNHEY, CDR2 SVGEGT. The V gene end was trimmed by 5 bases and the J gene end by 2 bases; junction bases not matched to a gene: 4. The CDR3: CASSRQGPNTGELFF. For the CDR3, the DNA is TGTGCCAGCAGTAGACAGGGGCCTAACACCGGGGAGCTGTTTTTT.

The chain combines TRBV9 with TRBJ2-7; D not resolved. V lost 4 bases and J 3 bases, leaving 20 bases between the germline ends. Germline CDR1 reads SGDLS; CDR2 reads YYNGEE. CDR3 length equals 16 residues. The CDR3, as DNA: TGTGCCAGCAGCCAGTCCCCCACCCCCTTAAACTACGAGCAGTACTTC. This codes for CASSQSPTPLNYEQYF.

This sequence joins TRBV4-1 and TRBJ1-5; 7 positions match TRBD1. Germline V gives CDR1 MGHRA, CDR2 YSYEKL. The CDR3 has 14 residues. The ends lost 4 bases at V and 4 bases at J; junction bases unmatched: 4. CDR3 sequence: CASSRGQVNQPQHF. CDR3 DNA: TGCGCCAGCAGCCGAGGACAGGTTAATCAGCCCCAGCATTTT.

The V and J genes are TRBV10-3 and TRBJ2-3, with D perhaps TRBD2 (5 bases). Germline V gene data show CDR1 as ENHRY and CDR2 as SYGVKD. V lost 6 bases, J lost 1 base, and 20 bases lay in between. The CDR3 spans 17 residues. CDR3 protein: CAIRGLERNNGTDTQYF. CDR3 nucleotides: TGTGCCATCAGGGGATTGGAGCGGAATAACGGCACAGATACGCAGTATTTT.

The V call is TRBV20-1, the J call TRBJ1-2; 7 bases are a match to TRBD1. The CDR3 runs to 10 residues. The germline gives CDR1 DFQATT, CDR2 SNEGSKA (reference sequence). V shed 5 bases and J 8 bases; nucleotides not matched to a gene: 2. CDR3 amino acids: CSADRDGYTF. CDR3 DNA: TGCAGTGCTGACAGGGACGGCTACACCTTC.

The V call is TRBV5-4, the J call TRBJ2-5; 14 nucleotides agree with TRBD2. CDR3 length: 16 residues. CDR1 and CDR2 from the germline V gene are SGHNT and YYREEE (reference sequence). The trim removed 3 bases at V and 5 bases at J, leaving 6 bases unmatched. The CDR3 loop reads CASSSGLAGVLETQYF. The CDR3 DNA sequence: TGTGCCAGCAGCTCGGGACTAGCGGGAGTGCTGGAGACCCAGTACTTC.

The chain is built from TRBV18 and TRBJ2-2; 9 nucleotides match TRBD1. CDR1 and CDR2 from the germline V gene are KGHSH and LQKENI. V gave up 4 bases and J gave up 3 bases; unmatched junction bases: 6. This CDR3 has 16 amino acids. The CDR3 loop is CASSRLGQGDTGELFF. Here the CDR3 DNA reads TGTGCCAGCTCACGTCTGGGACAGGGCGACACCGGGGAGCTGTTTTTT.